This TCR beta chain was profiled in a study of blood T cells in healthy people across ages. A second roughly 6 to 11 cycle PCR used barcoded and J-beta primers. TCRdb ran MiXCR on the 5' RACE reads and lists one entry per CDR3 protein. The table records 850,000 to 1,300,000 distinct CDR3 sequences, 45% of them present only once. Germline V gene lookup returns CDR1 DFQATT and CDR2 SNEGSKA (reference sequence). The CDR3 is 14 residues long. The J segment lost 1 base and the V segment lost 6 bases, leaving 6 bases of the junction unmatched. Sequences were obtained from blood. The chain joins TRBV20-1 to TRBJ2-3, with 8 bases identical to TRBD2. The clonotype comes from a woman aged 55 to 70 in good health. CDR3 nucleotide sequence: TGCAGTGCGAGTGCGACTAGCGGCACAGATACGCAGTATTTT. Its protein is CSASATSGTDTQYF.